This T cell receptor beta chain was sequenced for a study of T cells in Graves' hyperthyroidism and ophthalmopathy. The overall study: Blood from the periphery was taken at initial diagnosis, before any treatment.

Each diagnosis was grounded in clinical symptoms, serum thyroxine and TRAb, thyroid ultrasound, and orbital computed tomography. Under 12 ml fresh peripheral blood yielded the PBMCs. Whole-study results and caveats: Progression to ophthalmopathy was predicted a median of roughly seven months early.

This clonotype was found many times. Its antigen is as yet unknown. The source material, RNA transcripts, was used to amplify TCR beta CDR3 regions. Using the HTBI primer set, a first-round RT-PCR was run on the TCR CDR3. TCRdb reprocessed the multiplex PCR reads via MiXCR and lists one record per CDR3 protein. The sample lists fewer than 450,000 distinct CDR3 sequences, nearly 15% occurring once. Sequenced sample: blood. This TCR came from an older woman with Graves' ophthalmopathy.

The CDR3 is CAGTSGTYEQYF. The CDR3 DNA reads TGCGCCGGGACTAGCGGGACCTACGAGCAGTACTTC. V is TRBV20-1 and J is TRBJ2-7, with 13 bases identical to TRBD2. The V gene's germline CDR1 is DFQATT and CDR2 SNEGSKA (reference sequence). This CDR3 is built from 12 residues.